This is a list of T cell receptor beta chains from one sample in a study of cytomegalovirus exposure and HLA in healthy donors. Data came from immunoSEQ multiplex PCR; TCRdb stores just in-frame clones and leaves some out. The sample includes some 140,000 clones, about 86% seen only once; the top ten take less than 3.5%. The sequencing sample was made of PBMCs. The receptors derive from a man aged 18 to 29 in good health and CMV-seronegative. CDR3s include the opening cysteine and the closing phenylalanine or tryptophan. A D gene is named only where the DNA matches it firmly. Only some rows state a clone size, as once, few, many or a class for expanded clones.

d_call | j_call | clone_size | v_call | cdr3_aa | cdr3_nt
. | TRBJ1-2 | . | TRBV27 | CASSPTGLSNYGYTF | TGTGCCAGCAGTCCCACGGGTCTTTCTAACTATGGCTACACCTTC
TRBD2 | TRBJ2-3 | . | TRBV7-8 | CASSELAGIDTQYF | TGTGCCAGCAGCGAGCTAGCGGGAATAGATACGCAGTATTTT
. | TRBJ1-2 | . | TRBV5-1 | CASSLDSNYGYTF | TGCGCCAGCAGCTTGGATAGTAACTATGGCTACACCTTC
. | TRBJ2-7 | . | TRBV6-6 | CASGKQGHEQYF | TGTGCCAGCGGGAAACAGGGCCACGAGCAGTACTTC
. | TRBJ2-7 | . | TRBV5-1 | CASSLNRKGLEQYF | TGCGCCAGCAGCTTGAACAGAAAGGGGCTCGAGCAGTACTTC
. | TRBJ2-3 | . | TRBV11-3 | CASSLGGAPTDTQYF | TGTGCCAGCAGCTTAGGCGGAGCCCCCACAGATACGCAGTATTTT
TRBD1 | TRBJ2-3 | . | TRBV15 | CATSRDRTGASDTQYF | TGTGCCACCAGCAGAGATCGGACAGGGGCTTCAGATACGCAGTATTTT
TRBD1 | TRBJ2-7 | once | TRBV11-3 | CASSAGQGGEQYF | TGTGCCAGCAGCGCCGGACAGGGGGGAGAGCAGTACTTC
TRBD1 | TRBJ2-7 | . | TRBV18 | CASSPTTGTGSGEQYF | TGTGCCAGCTCACCAACCACCGGGACAGGAAGCGGCGAGCAGTACTTC
TRBD1 | TRBJ2-1 | . | TRBV29-1 | CSVAGTENNEQFF | TGCAGCGTCGCCGGGACAGAGAACAATGAGCAGTTCTTC
TRBD1 | TRBJ1-6 | . | TRBV10-3 | CAIRGDSNSPLHF | TGTGCCATCAGGGGGGACAGTAATTCACCCCTCCACTTT
TRBD1 | TRBJ2-5 | . | TRBV4-1 | CASSQRTGGPETQYF | TGCGCCAGCAGCCAAAGGACAGGGGGTCCGGAGACCCAGTACTTC
TRBD1 | TRBJ1-2 | . | TRBV6-1 | CASSAGQGYGYTF | TGTGCCAGCAGTGCGGGACAGGGGTATGGCTACACCTTC
TRBD2 | TRBJ2-1 | once | TRBV5-1 | CASSTRRTSGSVSYNEQFF | TGCGCCAGCAGCACCAGACGGACTAGCGGGAGTGTCTCCTACAATGAGCAGTTCTTC
. | TRBJ2-7 | . | TRBV14 | CASSQGWTVPYEQYF | TGTGCCAGCAGCCAGGGGTGGACAGTGCCCTACGAGCAGTACTTC
TRBD2 | TRBJ2-7 | . | TRBV19 | CASSIWRETRYEQYF | TGTGCCAGTAGTATATGGCGGGAGACGAGATACGAGCAGTACTTC
. | TRBJ2-5 | . | TRBV18 | CASSPPQGVGETQYF | TGTGCCAGCTCACCGCCCCAGGGTGTAGGAGAGACCCAGTACTTC
. | TRBJ2-2 | . | TRBV6-5 | CASSYKAAGELFF | TGTGCCAGCAGTTACAAGGCGGCCGGGGAGCTGTTTTTT
. | TRBJ2-3 | . | TRBV7-2 | CASSLYLSGGTDTQYF | TGTGCCAGCAGCTTATATTTGTCGGGAGGCACAGATACGCAGTATTTT
TRBD2 | TRBJ2-3 | few | TRBV4-2 | CASSQSLAGTDTQYF | TGTGCCAGCAGCCAGAGTCTAGCGGGAACAGATACGCAGTATTTT
TRBD2 | TRBJ2-1 | . | TRBV11-3 | CASSLDRASGGYNEQFF | TGTGCCAGCAGCTTAGATCGGGCTAGCGGGGGTTACAATGAGCAGTTCTTC
TRBD1 | TRBJ2-2 | . | TRBV2 | CASSRRQGNTGELFF | TGTGCCAGCAGTCGTAGACAGGGGAACACCGGGGAGCTGTTTTTT
. | TRBJ1-3 | . | TRBV30 | CAWGREVANTIYF | TGTGCCTGGGGAAGGGAGGTCGCTAACACCATATATTTT
. | TRBJ1-1 | . | TRBV2 | CASSRPRGRNTEAFF | TGTGCCAGCAGTCGGCCCCGCGGTAGGAACACTGAAGCTTTCTTT
. | TRBJ2-7 | . | TRBV5-1 | CASSIDGGFSYEQYF | TGCGCCAGCAGCATAGATGGGGGGTTCTCCTACGAGCAGTACTTC
. | TRBJ1-4 | . | TRBV27 | CASTKTNTATNEKLFF | TGTGCCAGCACCAAGACAAACACCGCAACTAATGAAAAACTGTTTTTT
TRBD1 | TRBJ2-2 | . | TRBV27 | CASSDQGQGFAGELFF | TGTGCCAGCAGTGACCAGGGACAGGGGTTCGCCGGGGAGCTGTTTTTT